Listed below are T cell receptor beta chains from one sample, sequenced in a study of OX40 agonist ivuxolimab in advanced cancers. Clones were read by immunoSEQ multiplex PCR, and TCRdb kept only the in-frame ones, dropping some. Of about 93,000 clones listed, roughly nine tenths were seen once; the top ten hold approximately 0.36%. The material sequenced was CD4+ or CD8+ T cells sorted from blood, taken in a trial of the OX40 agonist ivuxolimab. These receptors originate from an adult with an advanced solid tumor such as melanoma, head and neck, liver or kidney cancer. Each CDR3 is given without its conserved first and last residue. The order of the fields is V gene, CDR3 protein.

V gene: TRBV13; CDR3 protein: ASSFLGGRDEQY
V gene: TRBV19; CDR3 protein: ASTPGLSPGYT
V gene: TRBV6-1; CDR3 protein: ASSGDRKGDYGYT
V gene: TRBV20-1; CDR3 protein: SPEFTDTQY
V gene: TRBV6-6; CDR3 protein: ASQGTEKLF
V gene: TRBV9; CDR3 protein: ASSAAHGAYGYT
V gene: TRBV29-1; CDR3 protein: SALRDTEAF
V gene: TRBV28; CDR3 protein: ASSPIGTARDYEQY
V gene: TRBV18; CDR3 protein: ASSPARDSPLH
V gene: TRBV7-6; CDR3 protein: ASSFTGAGANVLT
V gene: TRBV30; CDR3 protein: AWNGISTDTQY
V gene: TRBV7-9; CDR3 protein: ASSLGQNQPQH
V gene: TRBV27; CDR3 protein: ASSLGGSTYEQY
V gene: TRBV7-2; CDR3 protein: ASSLEGRRGSTDTQY
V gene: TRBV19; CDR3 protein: ASSRLPGQANTEAF
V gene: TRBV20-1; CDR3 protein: SATRGAEAF